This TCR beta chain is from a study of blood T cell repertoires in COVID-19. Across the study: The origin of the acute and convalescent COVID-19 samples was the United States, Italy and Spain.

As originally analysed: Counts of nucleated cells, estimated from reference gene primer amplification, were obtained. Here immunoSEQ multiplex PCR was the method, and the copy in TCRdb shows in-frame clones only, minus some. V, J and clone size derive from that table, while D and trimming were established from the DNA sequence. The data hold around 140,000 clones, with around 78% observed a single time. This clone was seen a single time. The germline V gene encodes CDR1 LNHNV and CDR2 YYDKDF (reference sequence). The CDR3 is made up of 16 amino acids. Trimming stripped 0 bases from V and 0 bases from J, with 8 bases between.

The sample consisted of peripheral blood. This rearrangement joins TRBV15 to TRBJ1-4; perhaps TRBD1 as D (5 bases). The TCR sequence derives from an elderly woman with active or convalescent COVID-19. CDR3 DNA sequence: TGTGCCACCAGCAGAGATGTGACAGCAACTAATGAAAAACTGTTTTTT. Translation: CATSRDVTATNEKLFF.